These 2 T cell receptor beta chains were all obtained from the same sample, sequenced in a study of cytomegalovirus exposure and HLA in healthy donors. With 60 Vbeta and 13 Jbeta primers, the PCR was carried out. The assay was immunoSEQ multiplex PCR, and TCRdb's table has in-frame clones only and misses some. The sample includes about 120,000 clones, 81% of them seen just once. The specimen sequenced was PBMCs. Receptors originate from a middle-aged woman in good health and CMV-seronegative.

The CDR3 loop is CASSEGTGGNEQFF. DNA of the CDR3: TGTGCCAGCAGTGAAGGGACAGGGGGCAATGAGCAGTTCTTC. This rearrangement joins TRBV6-1 to TRBJ2-1, with 10 bases lining up with TRBD1. CDR3 length: 14 residues. Germline lookup yields CDR1 MNHNS and CDR2 SASEGT. Trimming cost V 1 base and J 6 bases; bases outside gene matches: 0.

The chain employs TRBV7-9 and TRBJ2-1; TRBD1 aligns across 7 bases. V was clipped by 1 base and J by 4 bases; unmatched bases: 4. The CDR3 runs to 15 residues. Germline V gene data show CDR1 as SEHNR and CDR2 as FQNEAQ (reference sequence). CDR3 DNA: TGTGCCAGCAGCTTAGACGGACAGGTTTACAATGAGCAGTTCTTC. Its translation is CASSLDGQVYNEQFF.